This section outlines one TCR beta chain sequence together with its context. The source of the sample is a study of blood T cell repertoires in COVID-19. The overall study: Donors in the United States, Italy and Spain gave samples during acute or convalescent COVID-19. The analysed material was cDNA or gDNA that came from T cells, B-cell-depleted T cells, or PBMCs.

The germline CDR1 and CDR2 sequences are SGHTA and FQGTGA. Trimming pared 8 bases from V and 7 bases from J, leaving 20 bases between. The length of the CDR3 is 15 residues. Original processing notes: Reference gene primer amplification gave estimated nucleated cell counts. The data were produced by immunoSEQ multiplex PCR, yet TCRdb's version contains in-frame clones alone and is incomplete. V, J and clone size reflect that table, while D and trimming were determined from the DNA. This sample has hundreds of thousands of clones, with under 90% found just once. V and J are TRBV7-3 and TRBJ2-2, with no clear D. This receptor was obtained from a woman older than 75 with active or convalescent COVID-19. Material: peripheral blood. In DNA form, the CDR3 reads TGTGCCAGCCGACGCGGCGCTGAGGTACACGGGGAGCTGTTTTTT. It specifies CASRRGAEVHGELFF.